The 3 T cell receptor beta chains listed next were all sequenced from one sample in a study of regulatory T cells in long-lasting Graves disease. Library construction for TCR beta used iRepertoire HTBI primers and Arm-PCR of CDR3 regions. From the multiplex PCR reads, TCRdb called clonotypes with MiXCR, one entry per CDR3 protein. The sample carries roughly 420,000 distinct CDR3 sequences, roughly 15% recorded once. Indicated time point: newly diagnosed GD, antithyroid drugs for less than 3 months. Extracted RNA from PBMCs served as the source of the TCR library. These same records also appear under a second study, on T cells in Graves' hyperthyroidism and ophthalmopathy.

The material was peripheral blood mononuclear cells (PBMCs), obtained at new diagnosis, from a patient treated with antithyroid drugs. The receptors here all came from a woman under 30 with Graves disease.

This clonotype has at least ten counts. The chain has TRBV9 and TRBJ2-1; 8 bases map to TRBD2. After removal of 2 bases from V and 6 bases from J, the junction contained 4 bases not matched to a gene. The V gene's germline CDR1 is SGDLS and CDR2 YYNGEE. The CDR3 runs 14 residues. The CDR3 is CASSVSGSSNEQFF. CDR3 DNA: TGTGCCAGCAGCGTCAGCGGGAGTAGCAATGAGCAGTTCTTC.

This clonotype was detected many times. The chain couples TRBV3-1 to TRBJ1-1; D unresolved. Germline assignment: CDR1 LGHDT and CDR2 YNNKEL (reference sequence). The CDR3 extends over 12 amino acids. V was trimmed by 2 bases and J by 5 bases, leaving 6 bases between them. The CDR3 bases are TGTGCCAGCAGCCAATCCGGAACTGAAGCTTTCTTT. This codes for CASSQSGTEAFF.

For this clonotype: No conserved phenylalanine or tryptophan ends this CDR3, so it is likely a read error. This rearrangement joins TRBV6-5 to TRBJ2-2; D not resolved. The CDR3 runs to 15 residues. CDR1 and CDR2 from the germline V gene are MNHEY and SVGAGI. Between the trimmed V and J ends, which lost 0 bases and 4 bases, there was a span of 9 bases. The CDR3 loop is CASSYSSLPTGELFS. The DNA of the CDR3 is TGTGCCAGCAGTTACTCGAGTTTGCCCACCGGGGAGCTGTTTTCT.